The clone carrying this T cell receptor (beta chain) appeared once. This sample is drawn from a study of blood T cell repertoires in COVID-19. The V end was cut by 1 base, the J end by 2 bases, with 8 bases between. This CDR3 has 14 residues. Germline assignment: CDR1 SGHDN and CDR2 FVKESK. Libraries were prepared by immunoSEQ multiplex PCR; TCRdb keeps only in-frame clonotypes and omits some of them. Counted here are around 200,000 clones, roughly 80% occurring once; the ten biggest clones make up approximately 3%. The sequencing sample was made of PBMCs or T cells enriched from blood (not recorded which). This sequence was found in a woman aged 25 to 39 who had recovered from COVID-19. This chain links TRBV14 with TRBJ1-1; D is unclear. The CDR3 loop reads CASSQGAPNTEAFF. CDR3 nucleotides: TGTGCCAGCAGCCAAGGGGCTCCCAACACTGAAGCTTTCTTT.